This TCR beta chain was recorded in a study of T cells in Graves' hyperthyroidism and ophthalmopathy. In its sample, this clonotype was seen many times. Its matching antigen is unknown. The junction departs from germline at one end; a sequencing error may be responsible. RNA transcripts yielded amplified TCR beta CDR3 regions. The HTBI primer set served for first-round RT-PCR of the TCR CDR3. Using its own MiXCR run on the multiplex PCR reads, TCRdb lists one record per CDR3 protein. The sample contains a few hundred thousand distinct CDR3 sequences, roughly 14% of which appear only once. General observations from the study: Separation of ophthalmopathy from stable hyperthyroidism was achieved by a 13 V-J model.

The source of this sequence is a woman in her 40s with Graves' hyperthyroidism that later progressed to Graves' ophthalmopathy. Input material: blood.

The DNA for the CDR3 is TGTGCCAGCAGCTTAGGGGAAACTGGAGCTTTCTTT. Translated, it gives CASSLGETGAFF. V is TRBV7-2 and J is TRBJ1-1; D is ambiguous. This CDR3 region has 12 residues. Germline V gene sequence: CDR1 SGHTA, CDR2 FQGNSA.